The rows below give T cell receptor beta chains drawn from one sample of a study of vaccination and CD4 T cells after COVID-19. MiXCR was run by TCRdb on the PCR reads, yielding one entry per CDR3 protein. This repertoire shows some 10,000 distinct CDR3 sequences, 55% to 75% found once; its top ten account for roughly 15%. Their antigen targets remain unknown. Source material: CD4+ T cells from blood, cultured in vitro. These receptors were collected from a human donor who had recovered from COVID-19. The CDR3 runs from the conserved cysteine through the conserved F or W. A D gene is named only where the DNA matches it firmly. For some rows the clone size is stated as once, few or many, or as a class when expanded; others skip it.

V gene: TRBV5-3; J gene: TRBJ2-7; clone size: .; D gene: TRBD2; CDR3 DNA: TGTGCCAGAAGTACTAGCGGGAGGGCCTACATTTTCTACGAGCAGTACTTC; CDR3 protein: CARSTSGRAYIFYEQYF
V gene: TRBV20-1; J gene: TRBJ2-1; clone size: .; D gene: TRBD2; CDR3 DNA: TGCAGTGCTAGTTTAGCGGGACCCACCTACAATGAGCAGTTCTTC; CDR3 protein: CSASLAGPTYNEQFF
V gene: TRBV27; J gene: TRBJ1-1; clone size: .; D gene: TRBD1; CDR3 DNA: TGTGCCAGCAGTTTAAGGACAGGGGGCACGAACACTGAAGCTTTCTTT; CDR3 protein: CASSLRTGGTNTEAFF
V gene: TRBV6-5; J gene: TRBJ1-6; clone size: few; D gene: TRBD1; CDR3 DNA: TGTGCCAGCAGTTACTCCAACAGGGGACGATATAATTCACCCCTCCACTTT; CDR3 protein: CASSYSNRGRYNSPLHF
V gene: TRBV7-8; J gene: TRBJ1-1; clone size: .; D gene: .; CDR3 DNA: TGTGCCAGCAGCACAGAGTCAGGGGCCCTGAGTACTGAAGCTTTCTTT; CDR3 protein: CASSTESGALSTEAFF
V gene: TRBV20-1; J gene: TRBJ2-3; clone size: .; D gene: .; CDR3 DNA: TGCAGTGCTAACGGGGCGGGAGATACGCAGTATTTT; CDR3 protein: CSANGAGDTQYF
V gene: TRBV6-2/TRBV6-3; J gene: TRBJ2-1; clone size: .; D gene: .; CDR3 DNA: TGTGCCAGCAGTTACGGGGCAAAGCCCTACAATGAGCAGTTCTTC; CDR3 protein: CASSYGAKPYNEQFF
V gene: TRBV12-3/TRBV12-4; J gene: TRBJ1-1; clone size: .; D gene: .; CDR3 DNA: TGTGCCAGCAGTTTATGGGCCGGGAACACTGAAGCTTTCTTT; CDR3 protein: CASSLWAGNTEAFF
V gene: TRBV9; J gene: TRBJ1-1; clone size: .; D gene: .; CDR3 DNA: TGTGCCAGCAGCCTAGACAAGAACACTGAAGCTTTCTTT; CDR3 protein: CASSLDKNTEAFF
V gene: TRBV18; J gene: TRBJ2-1; clone size: once; D gene: TRBD1; CDR3 DNA: TGTGCCAGCTCACCATCTCGAGGGGGCCTTAATGAGCAGTTCTTC; CDR3 protein: CASSPSRGGLNEQFF
V gene: TRBV19; J gene: TRBJ1-5; clone size: once; D gene: TRBD1; CDR3 DNA: TGTGCCAGTAGTATAGGTAGGGGGCGAAGTCAGCCCCAGCATTTT; CDR3 protein: CASSIGRGRSQPQHF
V gene: TRBV11-3; J gene: TRBJ2-2; clone size: .; D gene: TRBD2; CDR3 DNA: TGTGCCAGCAGCTTTACTAGCGGGCGGACCGGGGAGCTGTTTTTT; CDR3 protein: CASSFTSGRTGELFF
V gene: TRBV6-1; J gene: TRBJ1-2; clone size: .; D gene: .; CDR3 DNA: TGTGCCATCCGGCGGGGTCAGGCTGGCTACACCTTC; CDR3 protein: CAIRRGQAGYTF
V gene: TRBV2; J gene: TRBJ2-4; clone size: .; D gene: TRBD2; CDR3 DNA: TGTGCCAGCAGTGCTAGCGGGGGCTACAAAAACATTCAGTACTTC; CDR3 protein: CASSASGGYKNIQYF
V gene: TRBV15; J gene: TRBJ2-7; clone size: .; D gene: .; CDR3 DNA: TGTGCCACCAGCAGAGAAAGGGGTTTCACCTACGAGCAGTACTTC; CDR3 protein: CATSRERGFTYEQYF
V gene: TRBV27; J gene: TRBJ1-4; clone size: .; D gene: .; CDR3 DNA: TGTGCCAGCAGCCGCTACAGGGCTGAAAAACTGTTTTTT; CDR3 protein: CASSRYRAEKLFF
V gene: TRBV6-1; J gene: TRBJ2-7; clone size: .; D gene: .; CDR3 DNA: TGTGCCAGCAATCGGGCCAGGGGCTACGAGCAGTACTTC; CDR3 protein: CASNRARGYEQYF
V gene: TRBV4-1; J gene: TRBJ2-2; clone size: few; D gene: TRBD2; CDR3 DNA: TGCGCCAGCAGCCACAAAATTGCTAGCGGGGGCACCGGGGAGCTGTTTTTT; CDR3 protein: CASSHKIASGGTGELFF
V gene: TRBV24-1; J gene: TRBJ2-7; clone size: .; D gene: .; CDR3 DNA: TGTGCCACCAGTGATTTGCTGCGGGGGCTGAACGAGCAGTACTTC; CDR3 protein: CATSDLLRGLNEQYF
V gene: TRBV29-1; J gene: TRBJ1-1; clone size: .; D gene: .; CDR3 DNA: TGCAGCGTTCATACCCTAGGAACAGCTGAAGCTTTCTTT; CDR3 protein: CSVHTLGTAEAFF
V gene: TRBV6-5; J gene: TRBJ1-3; clone size: .; D gene: .; CDR3 DNA: TGTGCCAGCAGTTACCGGGGGGGCTCTGGAAACACCATATGTTTT; CDR3 protein: CASSYRGGSGNTICF
V gene: TRBV6-1; J gene: TRBJ1-4; clone size: .; D gene: .; CDR3 DNA: TGTGCCAGCGGGCGGGACACCTTCGGAACTAATGAAAAACTGTTTTTT; CDR3 protein: CASGRDTFGTNEKLFF
V gene: TRBV19; J gene: TRBJ2-7; clone size: .; D gene: TRBD2; CDR3 DNA: TGTGCCAGTAGTGCCCAGCTTAGCGGGAGACCCTACGAGCAGTACTTC; CDR3 protein: CASSAQLSGRPYEQYF
V gene: TRBV6-1; J gene: TRBJ1-6; clone size: .; D gene: TRBD1; CDR3 DNA: TGTGCCAGCAAGATCACCGGGACAGGGGTTTCACCCCTCCACTTT; CDR3 protein: CASKITGTGVSPLHF
V gene: TRBV7-2; J gene: TRBJ1-6; clone size: .; D gene: .; CDR3 DNA: TGTGCCAGCAGCATCCCGGGGGGGACTTTGTCACCCCTCCACTTT; CDR3 protein: CASSIPGGTLSPLHF
V gene: TRBV30; J gene: TRBJ1-1; clone size: once; D gene: .; CDR3 DNA: TGTGCCTGGAGTCGACAGCCGAACACTGAAGCTTTCTTT; CDR3 protein: CAWSRQPNTEAFF
V gene: TRBV7-8; J gene: TRBJ1-2; clone size: .; D gene: .; CDR3 DNA: TGTGCCAGCAGCTTAGTTGCAGCTAACTATGGCTACACCTTC; CDR3 protein: CASSLVAANYGYTF
V gene: TRBV19; J gene: TRBJ2-7; clone size: few; D gene: .; CDR3 DNA: TGTGCCAGTAGTATTGCAGGGGCCGTCTCCTACGAGCAGTACTTC; CDR3 protein: CASSIAGAVSYEQYF
V gene: TRBV7-2; J gene: TRBJ2-5; clone size: .; D gene: .; CDR3 DNA: TGTGCCAGCAGCCCAGGACATAGGCAAGAGACCCAGTACTTC; CDR3 protein: CASSPGHRQETQYF
V gene: TRBV9; J gene: TRBJ2-3; clone size: .; D gene: TRBD2; CDR3 DNA: TGTGCCAGCAGCGTATTCGGGACTAGCGGGGGGAGGACAGATACGCAGTATTTT; CDR3 protein: CASSVFGTSGGRTDTQYF
V gene: TRBV7-2; J gene: TRBJ2-7; clone size: .; D gene: TRBD1; CDR3 DNA: TGTGCCAGCAGTCCAGCCGGGACAGGGGGCTACGAGCAGTACTTC; CDR3 protein: CASSPAGTGGYEQYF